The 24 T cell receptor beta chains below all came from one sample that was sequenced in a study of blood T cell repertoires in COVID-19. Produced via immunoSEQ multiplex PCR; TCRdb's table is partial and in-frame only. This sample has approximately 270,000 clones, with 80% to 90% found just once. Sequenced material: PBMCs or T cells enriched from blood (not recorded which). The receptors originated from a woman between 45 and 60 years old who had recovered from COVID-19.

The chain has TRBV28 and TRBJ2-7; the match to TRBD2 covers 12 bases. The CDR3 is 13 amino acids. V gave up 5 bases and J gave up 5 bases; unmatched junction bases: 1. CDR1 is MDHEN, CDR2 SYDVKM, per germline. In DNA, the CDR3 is TGTGCCAGCAGTAGACTAGCGGGAGACGAGCAGTACTTC. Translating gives CASSRLAGDEQYF.

CDR3 in amino acids: CASSPRTGSIGPGNTIYF. CDR3 coding DNA: TGTGCCAGCAGCCCCCGGACAGGGAGTATTGGGCCTGGAAACACCATATATTTT. The V and J genes are TRBV9 and TRBJ1-3, with 8 bases identical to TRBD1. This CDR3 is built from 18 residues. V lost 4 bases and J lost 2; bases outside the gene matches: 14. Germline loops: CDR1 SGDLS, CDR2 YYNGEE.

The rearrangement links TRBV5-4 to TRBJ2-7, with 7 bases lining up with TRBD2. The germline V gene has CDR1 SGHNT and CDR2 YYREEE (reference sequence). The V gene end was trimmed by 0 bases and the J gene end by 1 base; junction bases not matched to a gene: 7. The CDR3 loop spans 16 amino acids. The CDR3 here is CASSLGGAGRSYEQYF. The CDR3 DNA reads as TGTGCCAGCAGCTTGGGGGGAGCGGGACGGTCCTACGAGCAGTACTTC. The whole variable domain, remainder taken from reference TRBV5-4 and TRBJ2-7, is ETGVTQSPTHLIKTRGQQVTLRCSSQSGHNTVSWYQQALGQGPQFIFQYYREEENGRGNFPPRFSGLQFPNYSSELNVNALELDDSALYLCASSLGGAGRSYEQYFGPGTRLTVT.

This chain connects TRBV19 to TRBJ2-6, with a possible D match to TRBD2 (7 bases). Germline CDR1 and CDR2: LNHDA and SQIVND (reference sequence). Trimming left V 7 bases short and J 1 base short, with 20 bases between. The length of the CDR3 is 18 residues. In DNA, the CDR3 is TGTGCCAGTACCCTCAATCTGGGAGGGGGTTCTGGGGCCAACGTCCTGACTTTC. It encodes CASTLNLGGGSGANVLTF.

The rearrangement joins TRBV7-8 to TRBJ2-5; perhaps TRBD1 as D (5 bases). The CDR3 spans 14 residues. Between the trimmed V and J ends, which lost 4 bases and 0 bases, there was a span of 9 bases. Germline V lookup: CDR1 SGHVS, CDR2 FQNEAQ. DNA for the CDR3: TGTGCCAGCAGCTCGACAGTGTACCAAGAGACCCAGTACTTC. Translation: CASSSTVYQETQYF.

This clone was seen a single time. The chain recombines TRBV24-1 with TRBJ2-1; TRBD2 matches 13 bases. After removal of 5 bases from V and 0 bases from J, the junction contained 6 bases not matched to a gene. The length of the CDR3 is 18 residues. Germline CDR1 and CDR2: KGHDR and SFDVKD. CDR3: CATSGRLAGGSSYNEQFF. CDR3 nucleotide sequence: TGTGCCACCAGTGGGAGACTAGCGGGAGGCAGCTCCTACAATGAGCAGTTCTTC.

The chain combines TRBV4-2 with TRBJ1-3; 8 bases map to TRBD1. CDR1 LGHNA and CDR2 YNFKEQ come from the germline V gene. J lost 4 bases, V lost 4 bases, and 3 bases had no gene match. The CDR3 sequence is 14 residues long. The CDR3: CASSLGQGGNTIYF. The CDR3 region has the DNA TGTGCCAGCAGCCTAGGACAGGGAGGAAACACCATATATTTT.

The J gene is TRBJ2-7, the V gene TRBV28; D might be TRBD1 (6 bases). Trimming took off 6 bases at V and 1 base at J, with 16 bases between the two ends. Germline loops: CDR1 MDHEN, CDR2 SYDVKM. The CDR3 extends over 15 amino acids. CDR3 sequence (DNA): TGTGCCAGCAGGGTCCACCGGGACATTTCCTACGAGCAGTACTTC. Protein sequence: CASRVHRDISYEQYF.

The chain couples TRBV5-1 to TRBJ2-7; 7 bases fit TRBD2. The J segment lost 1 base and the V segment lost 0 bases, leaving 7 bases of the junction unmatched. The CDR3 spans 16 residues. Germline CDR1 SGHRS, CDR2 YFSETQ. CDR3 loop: CASSLAGLADSYEQYF. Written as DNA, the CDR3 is TGCGCCAGCAGCTTGGCCGGGCTAGCGGATTCCTACGAGCAGTACTTC.

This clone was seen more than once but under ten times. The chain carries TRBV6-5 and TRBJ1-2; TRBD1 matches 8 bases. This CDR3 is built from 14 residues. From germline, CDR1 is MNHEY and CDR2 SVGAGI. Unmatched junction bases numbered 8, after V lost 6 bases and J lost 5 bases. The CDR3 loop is CASSPDRDRYGYTF. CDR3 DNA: TGTGCCAGCAGCCCGGACAGGGATCGGTATGGCTACACCTTC.

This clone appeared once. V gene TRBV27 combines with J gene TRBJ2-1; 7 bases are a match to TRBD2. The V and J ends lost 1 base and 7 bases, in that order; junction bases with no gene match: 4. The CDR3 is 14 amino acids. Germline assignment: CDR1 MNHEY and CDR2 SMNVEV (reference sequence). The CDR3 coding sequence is TGTGCCAGCAGTTTATTCTCACTAGCGAATGAGCAGTTCTTC. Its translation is CASSLFSLANEQFF.

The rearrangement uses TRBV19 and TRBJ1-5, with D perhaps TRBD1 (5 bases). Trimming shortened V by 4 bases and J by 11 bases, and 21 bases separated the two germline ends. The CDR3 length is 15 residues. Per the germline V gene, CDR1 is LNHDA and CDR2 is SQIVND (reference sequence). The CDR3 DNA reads TGTGCCAGTAGTAGCTCCGGGACTTCACCCGGGGCCCAGCATTTT. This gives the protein CASSSSGTSPGAQHF. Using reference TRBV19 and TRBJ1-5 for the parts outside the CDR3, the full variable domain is DGGITQSPKYLFRKEGQNVTLSCEQNLNHDAMYWYRQDPGQGLRLIYYSQIVNDFQKGDIAEGYSVSREKKESFPLTVTSAQKNPTAFYLCASSSSGTSPGAQHFGDGTRLSIL.

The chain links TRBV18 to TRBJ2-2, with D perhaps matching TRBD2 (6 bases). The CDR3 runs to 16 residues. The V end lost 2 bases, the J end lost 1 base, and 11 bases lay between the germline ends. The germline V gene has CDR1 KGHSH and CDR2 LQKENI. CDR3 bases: TGTGCCAGCTCACCAATTGACGGGGGGAACACCGGGGAGCTGTTTTTT. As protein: CASSPIDGGNTGELFF.

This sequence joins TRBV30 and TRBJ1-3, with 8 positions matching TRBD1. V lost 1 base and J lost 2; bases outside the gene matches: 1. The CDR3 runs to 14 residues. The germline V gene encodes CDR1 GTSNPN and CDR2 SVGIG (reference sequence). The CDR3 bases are TGTGCCTGGAGTGAGACAGGGGCTGGAAACACCATATATTTT. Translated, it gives CAWSETGAGNTIYF.

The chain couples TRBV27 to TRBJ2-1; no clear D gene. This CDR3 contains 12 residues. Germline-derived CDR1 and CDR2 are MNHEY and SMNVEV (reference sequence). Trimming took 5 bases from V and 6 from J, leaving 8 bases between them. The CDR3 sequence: CASSVAPNEQFF. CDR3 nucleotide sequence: TGTGCCAGCAGTGTAGCCCCCAATGAGCAGTTCTTC.

CDR3 DNA: TGCAGCGTGATGGGGCACCGAATCGGAGAGACCCAGTACTTC. Translated, it gives CSVMGHRIGETQYF. The chain uses TRBV29-1 and TRBJ2-5, with TRBD1 as a possible D gene (5 bases). Trimming left V 6 bases short and J 4 bases short, with 18 bases between. Germline V gene lookup returns CDR1 SQVTM and CDR2 ANQGSEA. The CDR3 runs to 14 residues.

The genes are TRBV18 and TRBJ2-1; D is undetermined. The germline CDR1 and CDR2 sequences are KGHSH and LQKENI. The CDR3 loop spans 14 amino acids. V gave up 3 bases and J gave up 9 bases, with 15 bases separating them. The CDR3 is CASSPLEGAAEQFF. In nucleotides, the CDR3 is TGTGCCAGCTCACCCTTAGAAGGTGCGGCTGAGCAGTTCTTC.

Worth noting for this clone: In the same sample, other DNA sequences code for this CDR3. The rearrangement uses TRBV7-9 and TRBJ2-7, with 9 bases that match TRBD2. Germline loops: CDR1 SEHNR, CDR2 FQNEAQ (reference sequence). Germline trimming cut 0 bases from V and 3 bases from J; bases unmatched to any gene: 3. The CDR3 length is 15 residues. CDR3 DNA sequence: TGTGCCAGCAGCTTAGCAGCGGGAGGCCTCTACGAGCAGTACTTC. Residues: CASSLAAGGLYEQYF.

The CDR3 sequence: CASSFRTDPTYEQYF. DNA for the CDR3: TGCGCCAGCAGCTTTCGGACAGACCCCACCTACGAGCAGTACTTC. The rearrangement links TRBV4-1 to TRBJ2-7, with a tentative D call TRBD1 (6 bases). CDR3 size: 15 residues. The germline V gene encodes CDR1 MGHRA and CDR2 YSYEKL. V was pared by 5 bases and J by 2 bases, with 16 bases between.

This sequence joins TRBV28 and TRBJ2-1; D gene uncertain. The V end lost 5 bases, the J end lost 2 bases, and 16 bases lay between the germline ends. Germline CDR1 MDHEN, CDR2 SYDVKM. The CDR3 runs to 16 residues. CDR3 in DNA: TGTGCCAGCAGTGCCCTCGGCGGATCCCCCTACAATGAGCAGTTCTTC. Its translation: CASSALGGSPYNEQFF.

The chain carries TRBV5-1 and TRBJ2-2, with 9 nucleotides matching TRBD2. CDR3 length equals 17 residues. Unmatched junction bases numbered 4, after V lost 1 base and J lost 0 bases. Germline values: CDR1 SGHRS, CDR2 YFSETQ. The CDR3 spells CASSLKGGRANTGELFF. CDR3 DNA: TGCGCCAGCAGCTTGAAGGGCGGGAGGGCGAACACCGGGGAGCTGTTTTTT.

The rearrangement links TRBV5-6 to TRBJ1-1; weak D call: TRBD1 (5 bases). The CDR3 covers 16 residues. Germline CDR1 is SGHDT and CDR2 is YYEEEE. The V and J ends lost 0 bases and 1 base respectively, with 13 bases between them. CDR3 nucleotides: TGTGCCAGCAGCTTGGATGGGGGGTTATCGAACACTGAAGCTTTCTTT. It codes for CASSLDGGLSNTEAFF.

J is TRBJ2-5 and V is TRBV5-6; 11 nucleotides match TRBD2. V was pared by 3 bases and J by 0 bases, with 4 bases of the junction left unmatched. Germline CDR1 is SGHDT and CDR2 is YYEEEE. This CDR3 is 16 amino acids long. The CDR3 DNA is TGTGCCAGCAGCTCAAGGACTAGCGGGTACCAAGAGACCCAGTACTTC. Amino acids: CASSSRTSGYQETQYF.

In DNA form, the CDR3 reads TGTGCCAGCAGCCCGCGAAAGGGGGACGCAGATACGCAGTATTTT. Translated: CASSPRKGDADTQYF. The V gene is TRBV13, the J gene TRBJ2-3; D is perhaps TRBD1 (6 bases). The CDR3 runs to 15 residues. Germline lookup yields CDR1 PRHDT and CDR2 FYEKMQ (reference sequence). Trimming pared 5 bases from V and 4 bases from J, leaving 16 bases between. The whole variable domain, remainder taken from reference TRBV13 and TRBJ2-3, is AAGVIQSPRHLIKEKRETATLKCYPIPRHDTVYWYQQGPGQDPQFLISFYEKMQSDKGSIPDRFSAQQFSDYHSELNMSSLELGDSALYFCASSPRKGDADTQYFGPGTRLTVL.